The sequence of this T cell receptor (beta chain) was determined in a study of radiotherapy plus CTLA-4 blockade in lung cancer (dated by TCRdb to 2016 to 2019). Looking at the study overall: Objective responses were observed in 15% to 20% of enrolled patients, and disease control was achieved in 31%. Summary of the overall study and its limitations: After treatment with radiotherapy and ipilimumab, TCR clones that came from tumors expanded in the peripheral blood. The strongest predictors of response were reported to be early dynamic shifts in blood T cell clones along with a rise in serum interferon-beta following radiation.

The study tested focal radiation therapy combined with CTLA-4 blockade (ipilimumab) in patients with chemo-refractory metastatic non-small-cell lung cancer. Libraries were constructed by the immunoSEQ multiplex PCR assay. TCRdb carries this immuneACCESS record with in-frame sequences only. Its versions omit some clonotypes, under half of them owing to an unresolved V gene in the studies checked, with the rest unexplained. The table for this sample lists about 100,000 clones; 83% of them were counted only once. The ten largest make up around 0.8% of the sample. This clone was detected only a few times. What antigen it recognizes has not been identified. Base qualities are not recorded, but no much larger clone differs from it by a single base. In the germline V gene, CDR1 corresponds to SGHVS and CDR2 to FNYEAQ. From its cysteine to its phenylalanine, the CDR3 spans 17 amino acids. Only the CDR3 region is kept as DNA, spanning 51 bases read in frame from base 1. From V the trimming removes 0 bases and from J it removes 9 bases, while the gene matches leave 13 bases of the junction unaccounted for.

The source is a human donor with non-small cell lung cancer who had stable disease on radiotherapy plus ipilimumab. The chain is assembled from TRBV7-6 and TRBJ2-1, with 8 bases matching TRBD1. The sequencing here drew on peripheral blood, taken from a patient treated with radiotherapy plus ipilimumab. For the CDR3, the sequence is CASSLAPGGGEGGEQFF. The nucleotide sequence reads as follows: TGTGCCAGCAGCTTAGCACCAGGGGGCGGCGAGGGGGGTGAGCAGTTCTTC.